The rows below give T cell receptor beta chains drawn from one sample of a study of blood T cell repertoires in COVID-19. Some clones are missing from TCRdb's copy, which holds only in-frame ones; the method was immunoSEQ multiplex PCR. The data show a few hundred thousand clones, roughly 82% seen once. Sequencing input: peripheral blood. The receptors were gathered from a woman aged 40 to 49 who had recovered from COVID-19. The CDR3 runs from the conserved cysteine through the conserved F or W. Clone size appears in some rows only: once, few, many, or a class for an expanded clone.

J gene | V gene | clone size | CDR3 protein
TRBJ2-1 | TRBV19 | once | CASSIALVPTSNEQFF
TRBJ2-4 | TRBV3-1/TRBV3-2 | . | CASSQGDRDENIQYF
TRBJ1-5 | TRBV6-1 | few | CASSESPGEGQPQHF
TRBJ2-1 | TRBV6-5 | . | CASSYFEDGNNEQFF
TRBJ2-1 | TRBV6-5 | few | CASTGGHEQFF
TRBJ2-3 | TRBV9 | . | CASSVVDTAGTQYF
TRBJ2-7 | TRBV18 | . | CASSPLQDSYEQYF
TRBJ2-3 | TRBV2 | . | CASSVGQGQVDTQYF
TRBJ1-3 | TRBV28 | . | CASSPTQGFGNTIYF
TRBJ2-1 | TRBV7-9 | . | CASSLWAGGIYNEQFF
TRBJ1-3 | TRBV19 | few | CASVRLGQPISGNTIYF
TRBJ1-1 | TRBV30 | . | CAGTDRVNTEAFF
TRBJ2-6 | TRBV7-9 | . | CASPAYIGTGVLGANVLTF
TRBJ1-6 | TRBV7-9 | . | CASSFYGAESPLHF
TRBJ2-1 | TRBV12-3/TRBV12-4 | . | CASSLGQGQEQFF
TRBJ2-3 | TRBV7-2 | few | CASSLEWGGDTQYF
TRBJ2-5 | TRBV6-2/TRBV6-3 | few | CASSLLAGIQETQYF
TRBJ2-5 | TRBV18 | . | CASSPRQGAVQETQYF
TRBJ1-6 | TRBV19 | . | CASSPQGAQGSPLHF
TRBJ1-5 | TRBV18 | . | CASSPEGPQNQPQHF
TRBJ2-3 | TRBV9 | . | CASRHEDTQYF
TRBJ2-7 | TRBV24-1 | . | CASSGTALAGQYF
TRBJ2-7 | TRBV6-2/TRBV6-3 | . | CASSYAYGGNEQYF
TRBJ2-1 | TRBV29-1 | . | CSVVGLARESSYNEQFF
TRBJ1-2 | TRBV5-1 | . | CASSQTDRPYGYTF
TRBJ2-7 | TRBV28 | . | CASRSGQASSYEQYF
TRBJ1-1 | TRBV27 | . | CASNHAGQGDTEAFF
TRBJ1-1 | TRBV5-1 | . | CASSLFLATVNTEAFF
TRBJ2-7 | TRBV6-2/TRBV6-3 | . | CASSDDGAYEQYF
TRBJ2-3 | TRBV5-6 | . | CASSLGPQGSTDTQYF
TRBJ2-3 | TRBV19 | . | CASSIQPTGSDTQYF
TRBJ2-5 | TRBV7-2 | . | CASSFRPPIGGGQETQYF
TRBJ1-4 | TRBV7-2 | once | CASSKGQTTNEKLFF
TRBJ2-5 | TRBV19 | . | CASSPMGTGGQMEETQYF
TRBJ2-1 | TRBV5-1 | . | CASRTGQADNEQFF
TRBJ2-2 | TRBV4-2 | . | CASSQEGGNTGELFF
TRBJ1-2 | TRBV3-1/TRBV3-2 | . | CASSHHNGGGKANYGYTF
TRBJ1-6 | TRBV11-2 | . | CASGSQGANNSPLHF
TRBJ1-2 | TRBV4-3 | once | CASSFQGEIYGYTF
TRBJ2-2 | TRBV6-5 | . | CAVGTGFWGELFF
TRBJ1-4 | TRBV6-5 | once | CASRGQGRGEKLFF
TRBJ1-3 | TRBV27 | . | CASSLSQAGTLNTIYF
TRBJ1-1 | TRBV28 | few | CASSSLGGGFTEAFF
TRBJ1-1 | TRBV19 | . | CASSKAYSGTGSSNTEAFF
TRBJ1-5 | TRBV6-5 | . | CASRTVYSNQPQHF
TRBJ1-2 | TRBV4-3 | . | CASSQGQGPNYGYTF
TRBJ2-7 | TRBV30 | once | CAWSLFGVNIASGRNEQYF
TRBJ2-2 | TRBV3-1/TRBV3-2 | . | CASSPLAGNTGELFF
TRBJ2-1 | TRBV12-3/TRBV12-4 | . | CASRQGSDEQFF
TRBJ2-7 | TRBV6-1 | . | CASSPAGLAGLEQYF
TRBJ1-1 | TRBV7-3 | . | CASSLFQGSTEAFF
TRBJ1-3 | TRBV19 | . | CASSMAGDGNTIYF